This record concerns one TCR beta chain sequence. Its antigen is undetermined. This sample stems from a study of CD8 T cells in ankylosing spondylitis. Whole-study findings and limits: Past studies reported some motif variants in reactive arthritis synovial fluid and blood.

With 5 bases clipped from V and 4 bases from J, the junction kept 7 bases outside the gene matches. The CDR3 spans 15 residues. Each TCR beta library was made by quantitative 5'-RACE that incorporated molecular barcodes. TCRdb used MiXCR to reprocess the 5' RACE reads, holding one entry per CDR3 protein. The repertoire consists of over 100,000 distinct CDR3 sequences, with about 7% occurring once and the leading ten covering more than 9%. The source is a male donor with ankylosing spondylitis or in good health (not recorded which). The V gene is TRBV12-3 or TRBV12-4, the J gene TRBJ2-3, with 9 bases aligning to TRBD2. Specimen: blood, either unsorted or a sorted T cell fraction (not recorded which). This CDR3 reads CASSRPGLASDTQYF. CDR3 nucleotides: TGTGCCAGCAGTCGGCCGGGACTAGCATCAGATACGCAGTATTTT.